The following is a T cell receptor (beta chain) sequence with its context. This clonotype was counted a few times. Its antigen remains undetermined. Base qualities are not at hand, and no much larger clone is one base apart. Graves' hyperthyroidism was defined as stable when no progression to ophthalmopathy occurred over 18 months of follow-up. Hyperthyroidism patients were newly diagnosed, had a disease duration of under 2 months, and were aged 18 to 65 years. Exclusion was applied to patients with uncontrolled infections, other autoimmune diseases, pregnancy or lactation. Diagnoses were established on the basis of clinical symptoms, serum thyroxine and TRAb, thyroid ultrasound, and orbital computed tomography. PBMCs were isolated from roughly 10 ml of fresh peripheral blood by Ficoll-Paque density gradient centrifugation. Total RNA was extracted with Trizol reagent, and quality was checked on an Agilent 2100 Bioanalyzer.

The TCR beta CDR3 regions were amplified from the RNA transcripts. The TCR CDR3 was subjected to a first round of RT-PCR using the HTBI primer set and the Qiagen OneStep RT-PCR kit. Libraries were constructed in a second round of multiplex PCR, after which size selection and purification were carried out. The libraries were sequenced on an Illumina HiSeq2000 using paired-end 100 bp reads. The source study handled its data this way. SOAPnuke was used to process the raw data, with reads discarded if the reads contained adapters or uncalled bases, had a mean Phred below 15, or lacked an exact constant-primer or identifier match. COPE v1.2.5 was used to merge high-quality paired reads, and clonotypes were defined as unique nucleotide sequences. Clonotypes were aligned to IMGT TRBV, TRBD and TRBJ reference segments using MiTCR v1.1. Only V-J combinations with frequency above 0.0001, covering roughly 99% of repertoires, were analysed. A TCS score was defined as the ratio of F50 (clonal expansion) to E x V (chaos), with BLOSUM62-based TCRdist applied between CDR3 peptides within each V-J. Welch's t-statistics and random forest reduced around 550 V-J features to 10 to 15, which were used in a naive Bayes classifier (R e1071). Clones were called with MiXCR by TCRdb after fastp trimmed the public reads at Q25, and only in-frame beta chains were retained. Each CDR3 protein gets just one entry, which takes the most common genes and DNA from the rows behind it. The V and J calls follow TCRdb's processing rather than the paper's. The sample records some 500,000 distinct CDR3 sequences, 14% of which are singletons. Roughly 17% of the sample comes from the top ten.

These data are taken from a study of T cells in Graves' hyperthyroidism and ophthalmopathy (dated by TCRdb to between 2017 and 2020). Context from the whole study: Peripheral blood samples were taken at initial diagnosis, before any treatment was given. In addition, the study compared T-cell repertoires in thyroid tissue and in blood from several Graves' hyperthyroidism patients. Once sampling was done, hyperthyroidism patients were given methimazole at a starting dose of 30 mg daily, whereas ophthalmopathy patients were given high-dose intravenous methylprednisolone. The paper reports TCR Vbeta CDR3 sequencing of over 130 peripheral blood samples: around 45 ophthalmopathy, 75 to 80 hyperthyroidism and 17 progressor patients. The 75 to 100 discovery patients were divided at random into training and test sets in a 7:3 ratio. To identify TCR V-J signatures that set the groups apart, the researchers used a discovery cohort of about a hundred patients, made up of under 50 with Graves' ophthalmopathy and some 60 with stable Graves' hyperthyroidism. Prospective prediction of ophthalmopathy was tested in an independent validation cohort of fewer than 20 hyperthyroidism patients and 17 patients who later progressed to ophthalmopathy.

Here is what the overall study found, with its caveats: Ophthalmopathy was separated from stable hyperthyroidism by a 13 V-J signature model, with around 90% sensitivity and roughly 84% specificity obtained in cross-validation and 80%/75% obtained in testing. Blood samples also contained most of the expanded thyroid clonotypes (frequency above 0.001), which suggests that blood repertoires may reflect thyroid immune responses. Sample size was not statistically predetermined, and investigators were not blinded to group allocation. In validation, progression to ophthalmopathy was predicted by the model with approximately 67% sensitivity and roughly 76% specificity, a median of roughly 6.4 months before onset.

The sequenced sample was blood. This receptor was obtained from a woman between 18 and 29 years old with Graves' hyperthyroidism.

CDR3 region: CASRKGRDTNEKLFF. The DNA is as follows: TGTGCCAGCAGAAAAGGCCGGGACACTAATGAAAAACTGTTTTTT. Recombination connected TRBV27 to TRBJ1-4; TRBD1 might be the D gene, on 5 matching bases. The trim is 6 bases for V and 2 bases for J, with a gap of 13 bases between the germline ends. Based on the germline V gene (reference sequence), the CDR1 and CDR2 sequences are MNHEY and SMNVEV. The CDR3 starts with the cysteine, ends with the phenylalanine, and has 15 residues. Of all the DNA, just the CDR3 is kept, 45 bases in frame from base 1.